This TCR beta chain was retrieved from a study of T-cell reconstitution after alpha-beta-depleted transplantation in children (dated by TCRdb to 2016 to 2017). For context, the study as a whole: Using TCR repertoire profiling, the study followed T-cell immune reconstitution in a quantitative way in children after TCRalphabeta/CD19-depleted allogeneic hematopoietic cell transplantation. The paper as a whole reports these results and caveats: In some patients, high TCRbeta diversity at day 60 was attributed to recipient T cells and intrathymic progenitors that had survived conditioning. The apparently early alphabetaT-cell count recovery about two months after transplant was reportedly dependent on only several hundred rapidly expanded clones derived from non-depleted graft cells. Over subsequent months, a decline in hyperexpanded clone frequencies was noted, and after one year, T-cell counts and TCRbeta diversity were mostly ascribed to newly produced T cells.

Trimming takes 0 bases from V and 2 bases from J, and the germline ends sit 14 bases apart. Inclusive of the bounding cysteine and phenylalanine, the CDR3 is 17 residues long. The sequence is cut down to CDR3 DNA, 51 bases in frame from base 1. CDR1 is given as LNHNV and CDR2 as YYDKDF, both from the germline V gene (reference sequence). What the treatment or condition label conveys for this sample: allogeneic hematopoietic cell transplantation with graft depleted of TCRalphabeta T cells and CD19 B cells. The transplant recipients were children given TCRalphabeta/CD19-depleted allogeneic hematopoietic cell grafts. Libraries came from PCR. This sample was sequenced with an Illumina HiSeq 2500. Molecular barcoding was employed in the preparation of TCR libraries, with unique molecular identifiers being used to normalize TCRbeta repertoire quantification. TCRdb applied fastp at Q25 and MiXCR to the public reads, then kept only in-frame beta chains. Merged by CDR3 protein, the rows form single entries marked with the most common genes and DNA. The sample includes about 900,000 distinct CDR3 sequences, with about 26% observed a single time. Over 25% of the sample goes to the ten largest clones.

This clonotype was seen only a few times. No cognate antigen has been identified for it. Base qualities are not recorded, but no much larger clone differs from it by a single base. This chain is built from TRBV15 and TRBJ2-4, with the D gene call left open. This TCR derives from a boy in the first two years of life who had a stem cell transplant for SCID, so the T cells may come from the graft donor. The sample in question was PBMCs, mostly from graft donor cells, obtained 360 days after TCRalphabeta/CD19-depleted stem cell transplant. The CDR3 protein is CATSRDRRQQPKNIQYF. The nucleotide sequence is TGTGCCACCAGCAGAGATAGGCGGCAGCAGCCCAAAAACATTCAGTACTTC.